Sequencing of this T cell receptor (beta chain) was carried out in a study of Graves' ophthalmopathy and Graves' hyperthyroidism. CDR1 is MNHEY and CDR2 is SVGEGT in the germline V gene. The CDR3 loop spans 17 amino acids. The ends were cut back, 2 bases at V and 5 bases at J, with 21 bases in the middle. There are many counts of this clonotype. Amplification of the TCR beta CDR3 regions used RNA transcripts (as template). In the first round, RT-PCR was carried out with HTBI primers, and a multiplex PCR formed the second round. One entry per CDR3 protein results from TCRdb running MiXCR on the multiplex PCR reads. The sample yields hundreds of thousands of distinct CDR3 sequences, about a fifth seen once. Pregnant or lactating patients and those with other autoimmune diseases or uncontrolled infections were excluded.

Sequences were obtained from peripheral blood. This receptor was identified in a woman in her forties or fifties with Graves' ophthalmopathy. This chain uses TRBV6-2 or TRBV6-3 with TRBJ1-2; D uncertain. CDR3 region: CASSYPLRFPAEYGYTF. The CDR3 DNA is TGTGCCAGCAGTTACCCCCTCCGTTTTCCCGCTGAGTATGGCTACACCTTC.